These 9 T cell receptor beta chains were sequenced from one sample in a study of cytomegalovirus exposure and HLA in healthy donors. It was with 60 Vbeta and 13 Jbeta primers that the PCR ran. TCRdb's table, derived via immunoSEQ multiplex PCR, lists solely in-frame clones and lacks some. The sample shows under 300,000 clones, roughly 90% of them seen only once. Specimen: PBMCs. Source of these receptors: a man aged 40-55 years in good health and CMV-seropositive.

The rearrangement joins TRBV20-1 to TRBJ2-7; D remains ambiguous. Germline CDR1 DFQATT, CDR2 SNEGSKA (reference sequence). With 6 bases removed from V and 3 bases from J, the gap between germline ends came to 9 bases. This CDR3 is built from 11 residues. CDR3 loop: CSATGDYEQYF. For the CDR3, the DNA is TGCAGTGCGACGGGTGACTACGAGCAGTACTTC.

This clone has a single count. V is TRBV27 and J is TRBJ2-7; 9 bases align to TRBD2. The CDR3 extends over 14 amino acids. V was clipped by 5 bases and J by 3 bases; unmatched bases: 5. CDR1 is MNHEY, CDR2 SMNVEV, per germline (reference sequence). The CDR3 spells CASSLSGRGYEQYF. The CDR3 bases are TGTGCCAGCAGTCTTAGCGGGAGAGGCTACGAGCAGTACTTC.

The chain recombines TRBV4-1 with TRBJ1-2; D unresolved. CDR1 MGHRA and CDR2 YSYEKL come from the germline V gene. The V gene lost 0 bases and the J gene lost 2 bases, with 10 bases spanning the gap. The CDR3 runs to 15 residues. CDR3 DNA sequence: TGCGCCAGCAGCCAAGATCGGGTATTCAACTATGGCTACACCTTC. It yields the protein CASSQDRVFNYGYTF.

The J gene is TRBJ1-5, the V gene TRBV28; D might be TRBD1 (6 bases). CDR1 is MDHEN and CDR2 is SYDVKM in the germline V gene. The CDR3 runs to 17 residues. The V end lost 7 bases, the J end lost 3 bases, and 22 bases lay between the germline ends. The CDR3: CASTLGVGRGYNQPQHF. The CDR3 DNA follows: TGTGCCAGCACCCTCGGGGTTGGCAGGGGATACAATCAGCCCCAGCATTTT.

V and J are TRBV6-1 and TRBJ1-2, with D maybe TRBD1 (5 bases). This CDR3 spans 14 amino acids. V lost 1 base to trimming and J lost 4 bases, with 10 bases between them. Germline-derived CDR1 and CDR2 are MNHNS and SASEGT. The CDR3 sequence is CASSEGGASYGYTF. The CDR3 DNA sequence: TGTGCCAGCAGTGAAGGCGGGGCGAGCTATGGCTACACCTTC.

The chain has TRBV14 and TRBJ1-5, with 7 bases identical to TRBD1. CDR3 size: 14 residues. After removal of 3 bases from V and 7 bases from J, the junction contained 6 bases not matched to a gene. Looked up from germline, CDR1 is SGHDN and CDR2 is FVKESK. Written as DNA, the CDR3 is TGTGCCAGCAGCCAGACAGGGAAGAGCCAGCCCCAGCATTTT. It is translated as CASSQTGKSQPQHF.

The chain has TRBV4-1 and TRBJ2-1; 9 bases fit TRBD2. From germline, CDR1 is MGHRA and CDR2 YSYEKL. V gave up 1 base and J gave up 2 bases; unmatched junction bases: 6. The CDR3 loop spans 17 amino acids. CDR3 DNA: TGCGCCAGCAGCCAAGGGGATAGCGGGGGTACCTACAATGAGCAGTTCTTC. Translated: CASSQGDSGGTYNEQFF.

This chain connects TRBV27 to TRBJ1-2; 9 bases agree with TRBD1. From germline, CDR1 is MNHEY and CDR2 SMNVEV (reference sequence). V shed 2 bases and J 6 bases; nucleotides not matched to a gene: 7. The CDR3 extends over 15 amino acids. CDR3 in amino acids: CASSLQQGAYNGYTF. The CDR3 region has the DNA TGTGCCAGCAGTTTACAACAGGGGGCGTATAATGGCTACACCTTC.

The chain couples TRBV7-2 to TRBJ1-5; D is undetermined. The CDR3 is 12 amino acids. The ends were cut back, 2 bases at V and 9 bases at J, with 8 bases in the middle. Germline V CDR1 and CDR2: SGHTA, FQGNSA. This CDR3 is CASSLSSRPQHF. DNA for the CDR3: TGTGCCAGCAGCTTATCCTCTCGGCCCCAGCATTTT.